The present T cell receptor (beta chain) was sequenced within a study of cytomegalovirus exposure and HLA in healthy donors. Profiled with immunoSEQ multiplex PCR; TCRdb holds only in-frame clones, not every one. The sample lists around 200,000 clones, 85% to 90% occurring once. The CDR3 is 15 amino acids. V was pared by 2 bases and J by 2 bases, with 8 bases of the junction left unmatched. Germline values: CDR1 SQVTM, CDR2 ANQGSEA. These donors were members of the roughly 130-subject validation cohort, a group separate from the roughly 670-subject first cohort. The sequencing sample was made of PBMCs. This chain links TRBV29-1 with TRBJ2-7; TRBD2 agrees at 8 bases. The receptor's source is a woman younger than 30 in good health and CMV-seronegative. The CDR3 region has the DNA TGCAGCGTTGAACTCCTCGGGAGGGCTACCTACGAGCAGTACTTC. Translating gives CSVELLGRATYEQYF.